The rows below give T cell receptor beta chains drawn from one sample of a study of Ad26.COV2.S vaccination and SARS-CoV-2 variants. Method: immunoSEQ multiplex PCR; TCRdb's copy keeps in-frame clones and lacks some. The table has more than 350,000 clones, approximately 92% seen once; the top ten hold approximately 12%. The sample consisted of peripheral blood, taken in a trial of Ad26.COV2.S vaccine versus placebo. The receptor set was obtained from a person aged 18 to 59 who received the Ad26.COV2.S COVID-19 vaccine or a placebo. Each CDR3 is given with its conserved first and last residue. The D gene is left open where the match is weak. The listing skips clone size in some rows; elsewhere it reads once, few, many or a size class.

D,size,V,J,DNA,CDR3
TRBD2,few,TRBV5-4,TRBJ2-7,TGTGCCAGCAGCTCCGGGACTAGCTCCTACGAGCAGTACTTC,CASSSGTSSYEQYF
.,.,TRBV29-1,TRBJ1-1,TGCAGCGTTGAAGATGTAAACACTGAAGCTTTCTTT,CSVEDVNTEAFF
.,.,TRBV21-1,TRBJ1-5,TGTGCCAGCAGCAACGACAGGAATAGCAATCAGCCCCAGCATTTT,CASSNDRNSNQPQHF
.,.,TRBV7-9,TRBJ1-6,TGTGCCAGCGAGCCTGAATTTAATTCACCCCTCCACTTT,CASEPEFNSPLHF
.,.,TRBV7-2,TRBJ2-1,TGTGCCAGCAGCGCCTATCTGAATGAGCAGTTCTTC,CASSAYLNEQFF
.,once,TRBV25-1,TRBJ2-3,TGTGCCACTTCACACGGGACGCAGTATTTT,CATSHGTQYF
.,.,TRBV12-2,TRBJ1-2,TGTGCAAGTCGCTTAGCGAAGGGTCAGGGGGCTGGAGGCTACACCTTC,CASRLAKGQGAGGYTF
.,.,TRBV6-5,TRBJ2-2,TGTGCCAGCAGTTACTCGTATACCCTCACCGGGGAGCTGTTTTTT,CASSYSYTLTGELFF
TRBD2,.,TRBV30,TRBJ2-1,TGTGCCTGGAGTGTCTTAGCGGGAGTTTACGATGAGCAGTTCTTC,CAWSVLAGVYDEQFF
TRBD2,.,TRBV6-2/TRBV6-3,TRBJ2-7,TGTGCCAGCAGCTCCCGCCAGACTAGCGGGAAGTACGAGCAGTACTTC,CASSSRQTSGKYEQYF
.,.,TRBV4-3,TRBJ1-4,TGCGCCAGCAGACGCAATTCCCGGGGAGGATTTAATGAAAAACTGTTTTTT,CASRRNSRGGFNEKLFF
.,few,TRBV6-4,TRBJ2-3,TGTGCCAGCAGTTCGCAGGCTAGCACAGATACGCAGTATTTT,CASSSQASTDTQYF
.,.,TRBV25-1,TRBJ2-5,TGTGCCAGCAGCGCCGTAGCCAGGGCCCGAGAGACCCAGTACTTC,CASSAVARARETQYF
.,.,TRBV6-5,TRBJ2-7,TGTGCCAGCTCCCGGGCAGGCTACGAGCAGTACTTC,CASSRAGYEQYF
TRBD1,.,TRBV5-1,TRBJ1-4,TGCGCCAGCAGCTTGAGGGGACAGGGTCCTGAAAAACTGTTTTTT,CASSLRGQGPEKLFF
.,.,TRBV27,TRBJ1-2,TGTGCCAGCAGTTTTTTGTCCCAGCTATCTAACTATGGCTACACCTTC,CASSFLSQLSNYGYTF
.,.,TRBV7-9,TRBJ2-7,TGTGCCAGCAGCTTCGACAGCATCTACGAGCAGTACTTC,CASSFDSIYEQYF
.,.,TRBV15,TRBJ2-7,TGTGCCACCAGCAGAGATTCCCACGAGCAGTACTTC,CATSRDSHEQYF
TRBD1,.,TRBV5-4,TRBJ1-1,TGTGCCAGCAGCCCATCGACAGGGGGGGTTGGCACTGAAGCTTTCTTT,CASSPSTGGVGTEAFF
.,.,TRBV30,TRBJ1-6,TGTGCCTGGAGAGGTTATGGGGGTTCACCCCTCCACTTT,CAWRGYGGSPLHF
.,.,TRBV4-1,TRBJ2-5,TGCGCCAGCAGCCAAGAGTGGACCGTGCAAGAGACCCAGTACTTC,CASSQEWTVQETQYF
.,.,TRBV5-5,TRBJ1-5,TGTGCCAGCAGCTTTGGAGGGATTTATCAGCCCCAGCATTTT,CASSFGGIYQPQHF
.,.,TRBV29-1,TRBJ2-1,TGCAGCGTTGTGAAGGTAACCTACAATGAGCAGTTCTTC,CSVVKVTYNEQFF
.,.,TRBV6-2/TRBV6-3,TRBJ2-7,TGTGCCAGCAGTTACATCCAGGGAGCTGGCGAGCAGTACTTC,CASSYIQGAGEQYF
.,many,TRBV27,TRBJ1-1,TGTGCCAGCAGCCTACTGGGTTCGAACACTGAAGCTTTCTTT,CASSLLGSNTEAFF
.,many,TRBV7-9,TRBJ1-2,TGTGCCAGCAGCTTAACACAGATTAACTATGGCTACACCTTC,CASSLTQINYGYTF
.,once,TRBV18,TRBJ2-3,TGTGCCAGCTCACCAACGGCTAGCCCCGAGGATACGCAGTATTTT,CASSPTASPEDTQYF
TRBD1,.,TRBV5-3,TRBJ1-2,TGTGCCAGAAGCTTGGGACAGGGAGATGGCTACACCTTC,CARSLGQGDGYTF
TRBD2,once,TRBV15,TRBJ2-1,TGTGCCACCAGGCCTAGCGGGGAATACAATGAGCAGTTCTTC,CATRPSGEYNEQFF
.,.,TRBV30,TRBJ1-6,TGTGCCTGGAACCCCGCAGGGTCCTATAATTCACCCCTCCACTTT,CAWNPAGSYNSPLHF
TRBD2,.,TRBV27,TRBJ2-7,TGTGCCAGCAGTTTATTTGGCGGGAGATCCCACGAGCAGTACTTC,CASSLFGGRSHEQYF
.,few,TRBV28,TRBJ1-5,TGTGCCAGCAGGAGGGATAGCAATCAGCCCCAGCATTTT,CASRRDSNQPQHF
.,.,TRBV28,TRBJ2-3,TGTGCCAGCAGTTTATTAGACGTTATGACTAATCAAGATACGCAGTATTTT,CASSLLDVMTNQDTQYF
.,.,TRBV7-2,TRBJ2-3,TGTGCCAGCAGCTTAGTCAGCACAGATACGCAGTATTTT,CASSLVSTDTQYF
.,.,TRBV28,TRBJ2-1,TGTGCCAGCAGTTTACAAGGTGAGATCTACAATGAGCAGTTCTTC,CASSLQGEIYNEQFF
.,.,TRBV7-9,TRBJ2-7,TGTGCCAGCAGCTTAGAAGGGGTCGGCGAGCAGTACTTC,CASSLEGVGEQYF
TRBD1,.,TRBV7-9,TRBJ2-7,TGTGCCAGCAGCTCCACGACAGGGGGGGGCTACGAGCAGTACTTC,CASSSTTGGGYEQYF
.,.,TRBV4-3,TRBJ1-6,TGCGCCAGCAGCCACCTCAGGAGCTCCTATAATTCACCCCTCCACTTT,CASSHLRSSYNSPLHF
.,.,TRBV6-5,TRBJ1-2,TGTGCCAGCAGTTACCGACGGACAGCCCATGGCTACACCTTC,CASSYRRTAHGYTF
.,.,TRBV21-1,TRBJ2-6,TGTGCCAGCAGCAACGCCCAGGGTTCGGCTGGGGCCAACGTCCTGACTTTC,CASSNAQGSAGANVLTF